This TCR beta chain came from a study of blood T cell repertoires in COVID-19. Some clones are missing from TCRdb's copy, which holds only in-frame ones; the method was immunoSEQ multiplex PCR. The sample yields roughly 160,000 clones, 65% to 90% seen once. Sequencing was carried out using peripheral blood. The receptor was derived from a man aged 60-69 years with acute or convalescent COVID-19.

This chain's CDR3 is CAWTSTRRAFF. CDR3 nucleotides: TGTGCCTGGACCTCGACTCGGAGGGCTTTCTTT. The J gene is TRBJ1-1, the V gene TRBV30; no clear D. V lost 4 bases, J lost 11 bases, and 14 bases lay in between. The CDR3 consists of 11 residues. CDR1 is GTSNPN, CDR2 SVGIG, per germline (reference sequence). The entire variable domain, with the rest obtained from reference TRBV30 and TRBJ1-1, is as follows: SQTIHQWPATLVQPVGSPLSLECTVEGTSNPNLYWYRQAAGRGLQLLFYSVGIGQISSEVPQNLSASRPQDRQFILSSKKLLLSDSGFYLCAWTSTRRAFFGQGTRLTVV.